Each of the 7 T cell receptor beta chains below was sequenced from the same sample in a study of tumor and adjacent non-tumor tissue in lung cancer. This sample's RNA came from whole unsorted tissue. This non-tumor lung sample came from over 3 cm beyond the tumor edge. The library came from three nested PCR rounds adapted from ARM-PCR protocols. Via MiXCR, TCRdb re-called the multiplex PCR reads, giving one row per CDR3 protein. Of tens of thousands of distinct CDR3 sequences in the sample, approximately 71% were seen once. The sample consisted of distant non-tumor lung tissue. These receptors all come from a woman between 45 and 60 years old with non-small cell lung cancer.

Of note for this clonotype: A much more abundant neighbour one base away suggests this may be a read error. The J gene is TRBJ2-1, the V gene TRBV4-1; D might be TRBD1 (6 bases). Germline V gene sequence: CDR1 MGHRA, CDR2 YSYEKL. The CDR3 consists of 13 residues. V was trimmed by 4 bases and J by 10 bases, leaving 14 bases between them. CDR3 amino acids: CASSLGTHIEQFF. The CDR3 region has the DNA TGCGCCAGCAGCCTCGGGACACACATAGAGCAGTTCTTC.

This clonotype occurred once. A read error may explain this, as a much larger clone is one base away. CDR3 bases: TGTGCCAGCAAGGCCGGGACTAGCGCCTCCTACGAGCAGTACTTC. Its translation is CASKAGTSASYEQYF. The genes are TRBV6-1 and TRBJ2-7, with TRBD2 matching 10 bases. The CDR3 consists of 15 residues. V was clipped by 7 bases and J by 0 bases; unmatched bases: 6. Germline CDR1 MNHNS, CDR2 SASEGT.

As for this clonotype: An end of the junction differs from the germline gene, which may be a read error. The chain uses TRBV28 and TRBJ2-3; no definite D call. CDR3 length equals 14 residues. Per germline, CDR1 MDHEN and CDR2 SYDVKM. Here the CDR3 reads CASSFISGTDMQYF. As DNA, the CDR3 is TGTGCCAGCAGTTTTATTTCGGGCACAGATATGCAGTATTTT.

A word on this clonotype: A read error may produce the germline difference seen at one junction end. The chain uses TRBV29-1 and TRBJ2-1; no reliable D call. There are 15 residues in the CDR3. CDR1 SQVTM and CDR2 ANQGSEA come from the germline V gene. In DNA, the CDR3 is TGCAGCGTTGAAGATCAACGGACGATCTACAATAAGCAGTTCTTC. Its protein product is CSVEDQRTIYNKQFF.

As regards this clonotype: The conserved closing phenylalanine or tryptophan is absent in this CDR3, likely reflecting a read error. V gene TRBV12-3 or TRBV12-4 combines with J gene TRBJ2-1; 13 bases fit TRBD2. The CDR3 totals 16 residues. The CDR3 DNA reads as TGTGCTAGCAGGGGGGATAGGACTAGCGGGAGAGGTGAGCAGTTCTTA. Residues: CASRGDRTSGRGEQFL.

About this clonotype: One end of the junction fails to match germline, which may point to a read error. The CDR3 nucleotides read TGCAGTGCGGGGGCAGGAGCTACTAACTATGACTACACCTTC. Residues: CSAGAGATNYDYTF. This rearrangement joins TRBV20-1 to TRBJ1-2; D possibly corresponds to TRBD1 (6 bases). Germline V gives CDR1 DFQATT, CDR2 SNEGSKA (reference sequence). The CDR3 loop spans 14 amino acids.

As regards this clonotype: This may arise from a read error, as a much more abundant clone is one base away. The chain links TRBV6-6 to TRBJ2-1; the match to TRBD2 covers 9 bases. The CDR3 runs to 15 residues. The germline CDR1 and CDR2 sequences are MNHNY and SVGAGI (reference sequence). The DNA of the CDR3 is TGTGCCAACAGTTACTCTATAGCGGGAGAGGGTGAGCAGTTCTTC. Translating gives CANSYSIAGEGEQFF.